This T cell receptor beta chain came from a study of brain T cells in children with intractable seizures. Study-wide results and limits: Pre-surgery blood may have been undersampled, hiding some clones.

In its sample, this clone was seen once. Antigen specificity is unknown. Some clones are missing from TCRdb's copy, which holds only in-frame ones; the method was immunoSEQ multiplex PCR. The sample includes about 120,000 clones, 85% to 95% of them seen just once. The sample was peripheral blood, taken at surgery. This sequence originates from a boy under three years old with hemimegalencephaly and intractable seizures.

CDR3 sequence: CAITGELFF. The CDR3 region has the DNA TGTGCCATCACCGGGGAGCTGTTTTTT. V usage is TRBV10-3 and J usage is TRBJ2-2; no firm D call. Per germline, CDR1 ENHRY and CDR2 SYGVKD. This CDR3 is built from 9 residues. Trimming removed 7 bases from V and 6 bases from J, with 0 bases in between.